This T cell receptor (beta chain) was sequenced for a study of blood T cell repertoires in COVID-19. Study in general: Both acute and convalescent COVID-19 samples were obtained from the United States, Italy and Spain. PBMCs, B-cell-depleted T cells, or T cells provided the cDNA or gDNA that made up the material.

The CDR3 loop spans 15 amino acids. V shed 7 bases, J shed 5 bases, and the junction held 13 bases outside the gene matches. The germline V gene encodes CDR1 SGHRS and CDR2 YFSETQ. In the original processing: Using reference gene primer amplification, nucleated cell counts were estimated. Data came from immunoSEQ multiplex PCR; TCRdb stores just in-frame clones and leaves some out. The V and J calls and clone size were taken over from that table, and D and trimming were inferred from the DNA. The top ten clones hold under 30% of a sample with approximately 31,000 clones, roughly nine tenths of them seen once.

Material: peripheral blood. The clonotype originates from an elderly man with acute or convalescent COVID-19. The gene calls are TRBV5-1 and TRBJ2-5; TRBD2 aligns across 8 bases. DNA of the CDR3: TGCGCCAGCTGGCCGGGGGGGCCCCTCCGGGAGACCCAGTACTTC. Translated: CASWPGGPLRETQYF. The entire variable domain, with the rest obtained from reference TRBV5-1 and TRBJ2-5, is as follows: KAGVTQTPRYLIKTRGQQVTLSCSPISGHRSVSWYQQTPGQGLQFLFEYFSETQRNKGNFPGRFSGRQFSNSRSEMNVSTLELGDSALYLCASWPGGPLRETQYFGPGTRLLVL.